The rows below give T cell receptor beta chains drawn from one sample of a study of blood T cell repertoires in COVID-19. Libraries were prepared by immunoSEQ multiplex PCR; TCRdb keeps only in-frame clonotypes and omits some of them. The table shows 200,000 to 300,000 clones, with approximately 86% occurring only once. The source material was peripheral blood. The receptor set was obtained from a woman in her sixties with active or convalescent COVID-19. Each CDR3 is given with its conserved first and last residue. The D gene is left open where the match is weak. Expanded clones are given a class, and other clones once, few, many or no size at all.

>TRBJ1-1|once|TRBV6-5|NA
TGTGCCAGCAATCCCCGGGGAGGGGACACTGAAGCTTTCTTT
CASNPRGGDTEAFF
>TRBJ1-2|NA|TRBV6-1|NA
TGTGCCAGCAGTGAAGGGCGAGGACAGTCCTATGGCTACACCTTC
CASSEGRGQSYGYTF
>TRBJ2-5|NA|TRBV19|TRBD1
TGTGCCAGTAGTTCACAGGGGGCGGTGGAGACCCAGTACTTC
CASSSQGAVETQYF
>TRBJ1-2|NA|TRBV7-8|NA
TGTGCCAGCAGCTTAGCGTCACAGACGTTGGATGGCTACACCTTC
CASSLASQTLDGYTF
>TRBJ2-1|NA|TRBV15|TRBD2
TGTGCCACCAGCAGGGTAAAGCGGGAGTACGACAATGAGCAGTTCTTC
CATSRVKREYDNEQFF
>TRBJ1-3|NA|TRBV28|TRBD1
TGTGCCAGCAGAGCAGGGGGCATACTGTTGGACACCATATATTTT
CASRAGGILLDTIYF
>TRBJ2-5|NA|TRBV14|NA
TGTGCCAGCAGCCAAGAACTCAAAGAGACCCAGTACTTC
CASSQELKETQYF
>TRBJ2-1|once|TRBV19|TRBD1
TGTGCCAGTAGTATATTGGGACAGGGGGCGGACGAGCAGTTCTTC
CASSILGQGADEQFF
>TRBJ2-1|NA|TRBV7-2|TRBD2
TGTGCCAGCAGCTTGACTAGCGGGAGGGGGAATGAGCAGTTCTTC
CASSLTSGRGNEQFF
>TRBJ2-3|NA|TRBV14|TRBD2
TGTGCCAGCAGCCAAGACATTCCTAGCGGGTCAGATACGCAGTATTTT
CASSQDIPSGSDTQYF
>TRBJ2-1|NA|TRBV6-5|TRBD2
TGTGCCAGCACAAGCGGGAGGTTTGGTGAGCAGTTCTTC
CASTSGRFGEQFF
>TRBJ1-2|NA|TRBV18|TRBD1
TGTGCCAGCTCACCTTACCCGACAGGGTCCTCAACTCCCTATGGCTACACCTTC
CASSPYPTGSSTPYGYTF
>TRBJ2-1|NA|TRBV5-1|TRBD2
TGCGCCAGCAGCTCATCACGATCTAGCGGGGGGGCCTACAATGAGCAGTTCTTC
CASSSSRSSGGAYNEQFF
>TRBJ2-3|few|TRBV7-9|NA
TGTGCCAGCAGCTTAGGTCTGAGCACAGATACGCAGTATTTT
CASSLGLSTDTQYF
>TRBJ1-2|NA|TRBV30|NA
TGTGCCTGGATTAGAGGGGGTCGGAACTATGGCTACACCTTC
CAWIRGGRNYGYTF
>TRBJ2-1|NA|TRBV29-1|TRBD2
TGCAGCGCCAGGGCCGGGACAGGGACTAGCGGGTTCTCCTACAATGAGCAGTTCTTC
CSARAGTGTSGFSYNEQFF
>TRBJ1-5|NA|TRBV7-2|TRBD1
TGTGCCAGCAGCCCAGGGGGCCGGAATCAGCCCCAGCATTTT
CASSPGGRNQPQHF
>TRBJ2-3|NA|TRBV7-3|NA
TGTGCCAGCAGCTTAGATGACGGGGGACCCTCTGGCACAGATACGCAGTATTTT
CASSLDDGGPSGTDTQYF
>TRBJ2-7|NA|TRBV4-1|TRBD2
TGCGCCAGCAGCCAAGCTTCTAGCGGGAGTGCCTACGAGCAGTACTTC
CASSQASSGSAYEQYF
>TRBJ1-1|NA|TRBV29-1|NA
TGCAGCGTTGAAAAGCTAGGTGGCACTGAAGCTTTCTTT
CSVEKLGGTEAFF
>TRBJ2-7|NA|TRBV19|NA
TGTGCCAGTAGTAAGGCCGGGGTAGTCTACGAGCAGTACTTC
CASSKAGVVYEQYF
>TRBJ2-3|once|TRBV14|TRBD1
TGTGCCAGCAGCCAAGAACCGGGACAGGGGGTTCTAGATACGCAGTATTTT
CASSQEPGQGVLDTQYF
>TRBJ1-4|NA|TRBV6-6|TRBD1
TGTGCCAGCAGTCGACAGGGGCCTAATGAAAAACTGTTTTTT
CASSRQGPNEKLFF
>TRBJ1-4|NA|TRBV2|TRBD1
TGTGCCAGCAGTGAATGGGCCGACAGGGCGGATGAAAAACTGTTTTTT
CASSEWADRADEKLFF
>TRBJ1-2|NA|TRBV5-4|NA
TGTGCCAGCAGTCGCCGGACAGCCACGCGAGCTAACTATGGCTACACCTTC
CASSRRTATRANYGYTF
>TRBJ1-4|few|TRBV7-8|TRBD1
TGTGCCAGCAGCCCTCTCGACAGGGCTTCTTCTGAAAAACTGTTTTTT
CASSPLDRASSEKLFF
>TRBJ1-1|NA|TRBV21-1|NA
TGTGCCAGCAGCGCAAGACAGGGAGTGAACACTGAAGCTTTCTTT
CASSARQGVNTEAFF